This T cell receptor beta chain was found in a study of T cells in Graves' hyperthyroidism and ophthalmopathy. This clonotype was detected many times. It was RNA transcripts that yielded the amplified TCR beta CDR3 regions. Initially, a first-round RT-PCR of the TCR CDR3 employed the HTBI primer set. TCRdb itself ran the multiplex PCR reads through MiXCR, one entry per CDR3 protein. The profile shows some 620,000 distinct CDR3 sequences, 15% to 20% of them singletons. V was cut by 0 bases and J by 0 bases, with 5 bases left in between. This CDR3 spans 13 amino acids. CDR1 and CDR2 (germline): DFQATT, SNEGSKA (reference sequence).

Sequencing input: blood. The clonotype was recovered from a woman aged 25 to 39 with Graves' hyperthyroidism. The rearrangement links TRBV20-1 to TRBJ1-1; D remains ambiguous. The chain's CDR3 is CSARDDMNTEAFF. The CDR3 DNA reads as TGCAGTGCTAGAGACGATATGAACACTGAAGCTTTCTTT.